Each of the 13 T cell receptor beta chains below was sequenced from the same sample in a study of OX40 agonist ivuxolimab in advanced cancers. Repertoires were generated with immunoSEQ multiplex PCR, while TCRdb's copy carries only in-frame clones and drops some. This sample has some 13,000 clones; approximately 84% occur once, and the top ten carry roughly 69%. Sequencing used CD4+ or CD8+ T cells sorted from blood, obtained in a trial of the OX40 agonist ivuxolimab. The receptors come from an adult with an advanced solid tumor such as melanoma, head and neck, liver or kidney cancer.

The genes are TRBV4-2 and TRBJ1-4; D might be TRBD1 (6 bases). This CDR3 spans 16 amino acids. V was clipped by 0 bases and J by 7 bases, with 15 bases between them. CDR1 LGHNA and CDR2 YNFKEQ come from the germline V gene. CDR3 nucleotides: TGTGCCAGCAGCCAAGATCTGGGGGCAGGGGCTGAAAAACTGTTTTTT. This encodes CASSQDLGAGAEKLFF.

V and J are TRBV4-1 and TRBJ2-1; D uncertain. Looked up from germline, CDR1 is MGHRA and CDR2 is YSYEKL. V was shortened by 0 bases and J by 8 bases, with 20 bases between the two germline ends. CDR3 size: 17 residues. This chain's CDR3 is CASSQDPGLSQLDEQFF. DNA for the CDR3: TGCGCCAGCAGCCAAGACCCGGGCCTCTCCCAATTAGATGAGCAGTTCTTC.

V is TRBV5-8 and J is TRBJ2-1; 8 bases map to TRBD1. The germline V gene has CDR1 SGHTS and CDR2 YDEGEE. The CDR3 totals 16 residues. The V and J ends lost 0 bases and 8 bases, in that order; junction bases with no gene match: 10. CDR3: CASSLVAGGFFDEQFF. CDR3 bases: TGTGCCAGCAGCTTGGTTGCAGGGGGCTTTTTCGATGAGCAGTTCTTC.

This sequence joins TRBV13 and TRBJ1-1, with 8 bases lining up with TRBD1. Germline assignment: CDR1 PRHDT and CDR2 FYEKMQ (reference sequence). The CDR3 runs 15 residues. J lost 5 bases, V lost 5 bases, and 10 bases had no gene match. The CDR3 bases are TGTGCCAGCAGCGCTAGGACAGGGAGATTAACTGAAGCTTTCTTT. Its translation: CASSARTGRLTEAFF.

This rearrangement joins TRBV29-1 to TRBJ2-1, with 8 bases fitting TRBD2. Germline V gives CDR1 SQVTM, CDR2 ANQGSEA. V dropped 8 bases and J dropped 2; count of bases not matched to a gene: 11. This CDR3 region has 15 residues. CDR3 loop: CSLHGAGGTYNEQFF. Here the CDR3 DNA reads TGCAGCCTCCACGGGGCGGGAGGAACCTACAATGAGCAGTTCTTC.

The rearrangement uses TRBV7-9 and TRBJ2-5; D remains unclear. This CDR3 has 11 amino acids. Trimming pared 3 bases from V and 5 bases from J, leaving 4 bases between. Germline CDR1 SEHNR, CDR2 FQNEAQ (reference sequence). The CDR3 DNA follows: TGTGCCAGCAGCTTCGGGGAGACCCAGTACTTC. Translation: CASSFGETQYF. The full variable domain, with the rest looked up from reference TRBV7-9 and TRBJ2-5, is DTGVSQNPRHKITKRGQNVTFRCDPISEHNRLYWYRQTLGQGPEFLTYFQNEAQLEKSRLLSDRFSAERPKGSFSTLEIQRTEQGDSAMYLCASSFGETQYFGPGTRLLVL.

The gene calls are TRBV7-6 and TRBJ1-4; a weak D match, TRBD1 (5 bases). V gave up 5 bases and J gave up 11 bases, with 18 bases separating them. Per the germline V gene, CDR1 is SGHVS and CDR2 is FNYEAQ. The CDR3 covers 14 residues. CDR3 in amino acids: CASSPSGEEGKLFF. CDR3 nucleotide sequence: TGTGCCAGCAGCCCATCCGGGGAGGAGGGGAAACTGTTTTTT.

The rearrangement uses TRBV20-1 and TRBJ1-2; D gene uncertain. From germline, CDR1 is DFQATT and CDR2 SNEGSKA (reference sequence). This CDR3 comprises 11 residues. Trimming left V 0 bases short and J 8 bases short, with 7 bases between. The CDR3, as DNA: TGCAGTGCTAGAGATCCGGTAGGCTACACCTTC. Translating gives CSARDPVGYTF.

The genes are TRBV9 and TRBJ1-2; the D gene is possibly TRBD1 (5 bases). V was pared by 3 bases and J by 8 bases, with 17 bases between. This CDR3 contains 14 residues. Germline V lookup: CDR1 SGDLS, CDR2 YYNGEE. CDR3 loop: CASSGLGSGEGYTF. Here the CDR3 DNA reads TGTGCCAGCAGCGGCCTGGGATCGGGGGAGGGCTACACCTTC. Complete variable domain (other parts from reference TRBV9 and TRBJ1-2): DSGVTQTPKHLITATGQRVTLRCSPRSGDLSVYWYQQSLDQGLQFLIQYYNGEERAKGNILERFSAQQFPDLHSELNLSSLELGDSALYFCASSGLGSGEGYTFGSGTRLTVV.

This clone is a singleton in its sample. The rearrangement uses TRBV5-1 and TRBJ1-1, with a tentative D call TRBD1 (5 bases). Between the trimmed V and J ends, which lost 0 bases and 7 bases, there was a span of 10 bases. The CDR3 contains 13 residues. Germline V gives CDR1 SGHRS, CDR2 YFSETQ. CDR3 loop: CASSLAPGDEAFF. CDR3 nucleotides: TGCGCCAGCAGCTTGGCACCGGGGGATGAAGCTTTCTTT.

The gene calls are TRBV6-4 and TRBJ2-2, with 11 bases matching TRBD2. Germline values: CDR1 MRHNA, CDR2 SNTAGT. The CDR3 has 15 amino acids. The V and J ends lost 8 bases and 5 bases, in that order; junction bases with no gene match: 7. The CDR3 here is CASGSTSGGTGELFF. Here the CDR3 DNA reads TGTGCCAGCGGAAGCACTAGCGGGGGAACCGGGGAGCTGTTTTTT.

The V call is TRBV19, the J call TRBJ2-5, with TRBD2 matching 9 bases. Per germline, CDR1 LNHDA and CDR2 SQIVND (reference sequence). The CDR3 runs 15 residues. V lost 6 bases, J lost 5 bases, and 10 bases stayed unmatched. The DNA of the CDR3 is TGTGCCAGTAGAAATGCGGGAGGGGGCGGGGAGACCCAGTACTTC. As protein: CASRNAGGGGETQYF.

Written as DNA, the CDR3 is TGTGCCAGCAGTGAGGGGTACAGGGTAGGTTACGAGCAGTACTTC. Amino acids: CASSEGYRVGYEQYF. The chain uses TRBV6-1 and TRBJ2-7; tentative D call: TRBD1 (6 bases). With 3 bases removed from V and 4 bases from J, the gap between germline ends came to 16 bases. The CDR3 is 15 residues long. Germline CDR1 reads MNHNS; CDR2 reads SASEGT.